This passage covers 24 T cell receptor beta chains from one sample sequenced in a study of blood T cell repertoires in COVID-19. Measured with immunoSEQ multiplex PCR; TCRdb has only the in-frame clones, and not every one. Of about 200,000 clones listed, roughly four fifths are singletons. The sequencing sample was made of PBMCs or T cells enriched from blood (not recorded which). The receptors here all came from a man between 35 and 55 years old who had recovered from COVID-19.

This rearrangement joins TRBV9 to TRBJ1-1; no clear D. CDR1 and CDR2 from the germline V gene are SGDLS and YYNGEE. There are 15 residues in the CDR3. The ends were cut back, 4 bases at V and 0 bases at J, with 13 bases in the middle. CDR3 protein: CASSSGGELNTEAFF. DNA for the CDR3: TGTGCCAGCAGCTCAGGCGGGGAATTGAACACTGAAGCTTTCTTT.

The gene calls are TRBV3-1 (or the pseudogene TRBV3-2) and TRBJ1-6; D possibly corresponds to TRBD1 (5 bases). V lost 4 bases to trimming and J lost 5 bases, with 15 bases between them. CDR1 and CDR2 from the germline V gene are LGHDT and YNNKEL (reference sequence). This CDR3 spans 16 amino acids. CDR3 loop: CASSRGQPLNNSPLHF. The CDR3 nucleotides are TGTGCCAGCAGCCGCGGACAACCTCTCAATAATTCACCCCTCCACTTT.

Points on this clone: A junction boundary mismatches the germline segment, possibly from a read error. The V and J genes are TRBV5-3 and TRBJ1-1; 11 nucleotides line up with TRBD1. TRBV5-3 is treated as an ORF (open reading frame) with a function not yet certain. This CDR3 is 16 amino acids long. CDR3 nucleotides: TGTGTCAGAAGCGCGGGACAGGGGGACTTTGACACTGAAGCTTTCTTT. Its translation: CVRSAGQGDFDTEAFF.

This clone was recorded a few times. The J gene is TRBJ1-4, the V gene TRBV4-1; 8 nucleotides agree with TRBD1. Germline CDR1 and CDR2: MGHRA and YSYEKL. There are 15 residues in the CDR3. The trim removed 2 bases at V and 8 bases at J, leaving 7 bases unmatched. CDR3 loop: CASSQTWTGSEKLFF. The CDR3 coding sequence is TGCGCCAGCAGCCAAACATGGACAGGGTCGGAAAAACTGTTTTTT.

This chain connects TRBV5-1 to TRBJ1-3; tentatively, D is TRBD1 (6 bases). This CDR3 has 16 amino acids. Germline assignment: CDR1 SGHRS and CDR2 YFSETQ. Deletions cut 0 bases from V and 1 base from J, with 11 bases between. The CDR3 reads CASSLGIGGSGNTIYF. The CDR3 bases are TGCGCCAGCAGCTTGGGGATAGGGGGTTCTGGAAACACCATATATTTT.

The CDR3 loop reads CASSQEGTAYNEQFF. Here the CDR3 DNA reads TGCGCCAGCAGCCAAGAAGGGACAGCCTACAATGAGCAGTTCTTC. The V gene is TRBV4-3, the J gene TRBJ2-1, with 7 bases identical to TRBD1. Unmatched junction bases numbered 1, after V lost 0 bases and J lost 2 bases. The CDR3 is made up of 15 amino acids. The germline CDR1 and CDR2 sequences are LGHNA and YSLEER.

The chain recombines TRBV5-1 with TRBJ1-3, with D unresolved. Trimming pared 1 base from V and 4 bases from J, leaving 9 bases between. There are 14 residues in the CDR3. The germline V gene encodes CDR1 SGHRS and CDR2 YFSETQ. The CDR3 reads CASSLSGEGNTIYF. The CDR3 bases are TGCGCCAGCAGCTTGTCGGGTGAAGGAAACACCATATATTTT.

The V gene is TRBV5-8, the J gene TRBJ2-7; 8 bases agree with TRBD1. This CDR3 region has 13 residues. Germline lookup yields CDR1 SGHTS and CDR2 YDEGEE. With 6 bases clipped from V and 13 bases from J, the junction kept 15 bases outside the gene matches. The CDR3: CASIETFGQGGYF. The CDR3 nucleotides read TGTGCCAGCATCGAAACTTTTGGACAGGGTGGATACTTC.

J is TRBJ2-3 and V is TRBV12-3 or TRBV12-4; 7 nucleotides match TRBD1. This CDR3 contains 13 residues. The V gene end was trimmed by 6 bases and the J gene end by 6 bases; junction bases not matched to a gene: 6. CDR3 nucleotides: TGTGCCAGCAGCCGACAGGGAAGGGATACGCAGTATTTT. It is translated as CASSRQGRDTQYF.

In its sample, this clone was seen once. The rearrangement links TRBV19 to TRBJ1-2, with D uncertain. The V end lost 1 base, the J end lost 8 bases, and 17 bases lay between the germline ends. Germline V gene sequence: CDR1 LNHDA, CDR2 SQIVND (reference sequence). The CDR3 loop spans 15 amino acids. The CDR3 DNA follows: TGTGCCAGTAGTATAGTTGGCGGCAGCTCTTGGGGCTACACCTTC. Its protein product is CASSIVGGSSWGYTF.

CDR3 coding DNA: TGTGCCAGCAGTCCGGGACAGGGCTCTGGAAACACCATATATTTT. Translating it yields CASSPGQGSGNTIYF. The chain recombines TRBV28 with TRBJ1-3, with TRBD1 matching over 9 bases. The CDR3 runs to 15 residues. Germline CDR1 is MDHEN and CDR2 is SYDVKM. J lost 0 bases, V lost 5 bases, and 2 bases had no gene match.

The J gene is TRBJ1-1, the V gene TRBV5-8, with TRBD1 matching 11 bases. J was trimmed by 6 bases and V by 4 bases; bases with no gene match: 8. Germline CDR1 SGHTS, CDR2 YDEGEE. The CDR3 is 15 residues long. This chain's CDR3 is CASSGWTGGVSEAFF. The CDR3 DNA is TGTGCCAGCAGCGGCTGGACAGGGGGCGTTTCTGAAGCTTTCTTT. Together with reference TRBV5-8 and TRBJ1-1, the CDR3 gives the full variable domain: EAGVTQSPTHLIKTRGQQATLRCSPISGHTSVYWYQQALGLGLQFLLWYDEGEERNRGNFPPRFSGRQFPNYSSELNVNALELEDSALYLCASSGWTGGVSEAFFGQGTRLTVV.

This chain joins TRBV6-2 or TRBV6-3 and TRBJ1-2; D is unclear. The germline V gene has CDR1 MNHEY and CDR2 SVGEGT. V was clipped by 2 bases and J by 11 bases, with 12 bases between them. The CDR3 sequence is 12 residues long. The CDR3 loop is CASSYKRIEYTF. DNA of the CDR3: TGTGCCAGCAGTTACAAGAGGATCGAGTACACCTTC.

The chain combines TRBV19 with TRBJ2-1; a weak D match, TRBD2 (6 bases). The CDR3 runs to 12 residues. Germline CDR1 is LNHDA and CDR2 is SQIVND (reference sequence). The V and J ends lost 3 bases and 7 bases respectively, with 7 bases between them. CDR3: CASSIGGNEQFF. The CDR3 DNA is TGTGCCAGTAGTATCGGAGGGAATGAGCAGTTCTTC.

This clone was counted a single time. The chain recombines TRBV6-2 or TRBV6-3 with TRBJ1-5; 8 nucleotides match TRBD1. The CDR3 sequence is 15 residues long. Losses at the gene ends were 0 bases for V and 5 bases for J; bases not matched to a gene: 3. The germline V gene encodes CDR1 MNHEY and CDR2 SVGEGT. The CDR3 DNA reads TGTGCCAGCAGTTACTCGGACAGGGCGTATCAGCCCCAGCATTTT. It yields the protein CASSYSDRAYQPQHF.

This chain links TRBV7-2 with TRBJ2-1; D may be TRBD2 (6 bases). Looked up from germline, CDR1 is SGHTA and CDR2 is FQGNSA. This CDR3 has 14 amino acids. Trimming took 6 bases from V and 5 from J, leaving 14 bases between them. The CDR3 reads CASSWGGINNEQFF. Written as DNA, the CDR3 is TGTGCCAGCAGTTGGGGCGGGATAAACAATGAGCAGTTCTTC.

This chain links TRBV5-1 with TRBJ1-2; TRBD1 is a possible D gene (6 bases). This CDR3 spans 14 amino acids. V was trimmed by 4 bases and J by 2 bases, leaving 12 bases between them. Per germline, CDR1 SGHRS and CDR2 YFSETQ. CDR3 sequence (DNA): TGCGCCAGCAGCCCGGATGGGACAAACTATGGCTACACCTTC. Translated, it gives CASSPDGTNYGYTF. Full variable domain (remainder filled in from reference TRBV5-1 and TRBJ1-2): KAGVTQTPRYLIKTRGQQVTLSCSPISGHRSVSWYQQTPGQGLQFLFEYFSETQRNKGNFPGRFSGRQFSNSRSEMNVSTLELGDSALYLCASSPDGTNYGYTFGSGTRLTVV.

V and J are TRBV5-4 and TRBJ1-2; TRBD1 matches at 7 bases. The CDR3 is 14 amino acids. The V and J ends lost 1 base and 6 bases, in that order; junction bases with no gene match: 6. The germline V gene encodes CDR1 SGHNT and CDR2 YYREEE (reference sequence). Here the CDR3 reads CASSLRQGKHGYTF. CDR3 DNA: TGTGCCAGCAGCTTGAGACAGGGAAAACATGGCTACACCTTC.

V usage is TRBV5-1 and J usage is TRBJ1-1; tentative D call: TRBD1 (6 bases). The V end lost 1 base, the J end lost 3 bases, and 7 bases lay between the germline ends. This CDR3 region has 13 residues. The V gene's germline CDR1 is SGHRS and CDR2 YFSETQ. The CDR3 reads CASSLKGDTEAFF. The CDR3, as DNA: TGCGCCAGCAGCTTGAAGGGGGACACTGAAGCTTTCTTT.

The chain recombines TRBV4-2 with TRBJ2-1; the match to TRBD1 covers 7 bases. Germline lookup yields CDR1 LGHNA and CDR2 YNFKEQ. CDR3 length: 15 amino acids. The J segment lost 14 bases and the V segment lost 4 bases, leaving 17 bases of the junction unmatched. CDR3 DNA: TGTGCCAGCAGCCCCACACCACTTATTCCGCAGGGGGAGTTCTTC. It encodes CASSPTPLIPQGEFF.

The V call is TRBV2, the J call TRBJ2-3; weak D call: TRBD1 (6 bases). Trimming took off 8 bases at V and 4 bases at J, with 16 bases between the two ends. The CDR3 has 14 residues. The germline V gene has CDR1 SNHLY and CDR2 FYNNEI. This CDR3 is CASRTAPGADTQYF. The CDR3, as DNA: TGTGCCAGCCGGACAGCCCCTGGCGCAGATACGCAGTATTTT.

This chain uses TRBV13 with TRBJ2-3, with D tentatively TRBD2 (6 bases). The CDR3 covers 15 residues. V lost 0 bases and J 2 bases, leaving 9 bases between the germline ends. From germline, CDR1 is PRHDT and CDR2 FYEKMQ (reference sequence). CDR3 protein: CASSLGLAFTDTQYF. The CDR3 coding sequence is TGTGCCAGCAGCTTAGGGCTAGCGTTCACAGATACGCAGTATTTT.

The chain couples TRBV19 to TRBJ2-2; 9 bases align to TRBD1. V lost 4 bases and J lost 5; bases outside the gene matches: 14. This CDR3 contains 18 residues. Germline CDR1 is LNHDA and CDR2 is SQIVND (reference sequence). DNA of the CDR3: TGTGCCAGTAGTAGGGGAATGGGACAGGGCCCTGGGACCGGGGAGCTGTTTTTT. It codes for CASSRGMGQGPGTGELFF.

J is TRBJ1-1 and V is TRBV4-3, with a weak D call TRBD1 (6 bases). The V and J ends lost 1 base and 8 bases respectively, with 14 bases between them. Germline values: CDR1 LGHNA, CDR2 YSLEER. There are 14 residues in the CDR3. The CDR3 loop reads CASSQGTDRSEAFF. As DNA, the CDR3 is TGCGCCAGCAGCCAAGGAACGGACAGAAGCGAAGCTTTCTTT.